Below are 16 T cell receptor beta chains sequenced from a single sample in a study of response to subunit inactivated influenza vaccine. TCRdb reprocessed the RT-PCR reads with MiXCR, giving one entry per CDR3 protein. The sample consists of about 530,000 distinct CDR3 sequences, 10% to 15% of them appearing once. This specimen consisted of PBMCs from blood, obtained on the day of vaccination. The receptors stem from a man over 45 who received an inactivated influenza vaccine.

CDR3 sequence reads: CASSQGSVLTKNIQYF. CDR3 coding DNA: TGTGCCAGCAGCCAAGGATCCGTTTTAACCAAAAACATTCAGTACTTC. This sequence joins TRBV4-2 and TRBJ2-4, with D uncertain. Germline loops: CDR1 LGHNA, CDR2 YNFKEQ. The CDR3 runs to 16 residues. Trimming left V 1 base short and J 2 bases short, with 12 bases between.

The genes are TRBV4-1 and TRBJ1-5; D uncertain. This CDR3 has 14 residues. V gave up 0 bases and J gave up 9 bases, with 12 bases separating them. Germline CDR1 is MGHRA and CDR2 is YSYEKL. The CDR3: CASSQDAARPPQHF. The CDR3 DNA is TGCGCCAGCAGCCAAGACGCGGCGCGGCCGCCCCAGCATTTT.

This clonotype was recorded many times. The rearrangement links TRBV6-2 or TRBV6-3 to TRBJ1-2; D is possibly TRBD1 (5 bases). V was pared by 2 bases and J by 2 bases, with 9 bases between. Germline loops: CDR1 MNHEY, CDR2 SVGEGT. The CDR3 covers 14 residues. The CDR3 sequence is CASSYKGRNYGYTF. The CDR3 coding sequence is TGTGCCAGCAGTTACAAGGGGAGGAACTATGGCTACACCTTC.

For this clonotype: Relative to the germline gene, one junction end is altered; a read error may explain this. This chain connects TRBV7-2 to TRBJ1-2, with D unresolved. The CDR3 loop spans 12 amino acids. Germline CDR1 and CDR2: SGHTA and FQGNSA. CDR3 region: CASTYNNYGYIF. The CDR3 region has the DNA TGTGCCAGCACCTATAACAACTATGGCTACATCTTC. The variable domain in full, with the rest retrieved from reference TRBV7-2 and TRBJ1-2, is GAGVSQSPSNKVTEKGKDVELRCDPISGHTALYWYRQSLGQGLEFLIYFQGNSAPDKSGLPSDRFSAERTGGSVSTLTIQRTQQEDSAVYLCASTYNNYGYIFGSGTRLTVV.

The chain couples TRBV7-2 to TRBJ2-1, with D tentatively TRBD1 or TRBD2 (5 bases each). Per the germline V gene, CDR1 is SGHTA and CDR2 is FQGNSA. Between the trimmed V and J ends, which lost 5 bases and 7 bases, there was a span of 18 bases. There are 15 residues in the CDR3. The CDR3 region has the DNA TGTGCCAGCAGCCAAGACGGGGCCATAAGAAATGAGCAGTTCTTC. This encodes CASSQDGAIRNEQFF.

This clonotype was counted at least ten times. V and J are TRBV5-6 and TRBJ2-1, with TRBD2 matching 8 bases. The germline V gene encodes CDR1 SGHDT and CDR2 YYEEEE. V lost 0 bases and J lost 5; bases outside the gene matches: 10. The CDR3 is made up of 17 amino acids. The CDR3 spells CASSLVTGGLDDNEQFF. The DNA of the CDR3 is TGTGCCAGCAGCTTGGTGACGGGGGGGCTTGACGACAATGAGCAGTTCTTC.

The CDR3 is CASSLIQGVYPYNEQFF. CDR3 nucleotide sequence: TGTGCCAGCAGTTTAATACAGGGGGTCTATCCCTACAATGAGCAGTTCTTC. The V call is TRBV12-3 or TRBV12-4, the J call TRBJ2-1, with 8 bases identical to TRBD1. J lost 2 bases, V lost 2 bases, and 8 bases had no gene match. The length of the CDR3 is 17 residues.

This clonotype turned up a few times. This chain joins TRBV11-1 and TRBJ2-1, with 14 bases matching TRBD2. Germline V CDR1 and CDR2: SGHAT, FQDESV (reference sequence). Germline trimming cut 1 base from V and 8 bases from J; bases unmatched to any gene: 19. The CDR3 contains 21 residues. The DNA of the CDR3 is TGTGCCAGCAGCTTAGGGGACCCGGGACTAGCGGGAGATCTCGCTAGGTATGAGCAGTTCTTC. Its protein product is CASSLGDPGLAGDLARYEQFF.

The chain links TRBV20-1 to TRBJ2-5; 10 nucleotides match TRBD1. The trim removed 0 bases at V and 4 bases at J, leaving 8 bases unmatched. Per germline, CDR1 DFQATT and CDR2 SNEGSKA (reference sequence). This CDR3 region has 16 residues. CDR3 residues: CSARDARDRGGETQYF. The CDR3 DNA reads as TGCAGTGCTAGAGACGCCCGGGACAGGGGAGGAGAGACCCAGTACTTC.

V and J are TRBV7-2 and TRBJ2-2, with D possibly called TRBD1 or TRBD2 (5 bases each). This CDR3 region has 16 residues. The ends were cut back, 4 bases at V and 8 bases at J, with 20 bases in the middle. Germline lookup yields CDR1 SGHTA and CDR2 FQGNSA. CDR3 sequence reads: CASSWSGTAGLGELFF. CDR3 nucleotides: TGTGCCAGCAGCTGGTCCGGGACCGCCGGGTTGGGGGAGCTGTTTTTT.

V and J are TRBV20-1 and TRBJ2-2; perhaps TRBD2 as D (7 bases). CDR3 length: 14 amino acids. Germline V CDR1 and CDR2: DFQATT, SNEGSKA (reference sequence). Trimming cost V 3 bases and J 2 bases, with 10 bases left between them. The CDR3 coding sequence is TGCAGTGCTAGCAGGGGACTAAACACCGGGGAGCTGTTTTTT. Amino acids: CSASRGLNTGELFF.

This clonotype qualifies as medium-sized. The chain couples TRBV11-2 to TRBJ2-1; possible D gene TRBD2, 6 bases. The V and J ends lost 4 bases and 6 bases respectively, with 16 bases between them. Germline CDR1 SGHAT, CDR2 FQNNGV. CDR3 length equals 15 residues. The CDR3 loop reads CASSSYRDSVNEQFF. The CDR3, as DNA: TGTGCCAGCAGCTCATACCGGGACTCCGTCAATGAGCAGTTCTTC.

This clonotype was counted a few times. The genes are TRBV28 and TRBJ1-4, with TRBD1 matching over 7 bases. The germline V gene has CDR1 MDHEN and CDR2 SYDVKM. Unmatched junction bases numbered 7, after V lost 0 bases and J lost 3 bases. This CDR3 is built from 17 residues. The CDR3 coding sequence is TGTGCCAGCAGTTTATGGACAGGGTCGTTGGCTAATGAAAAACTGTTTTTT. This codes for CASSLWTGSLANEKLFF.

This clonotype was counted many times. The chain links TRBV20-1 to TRBJ2-5, with 9 positions matching TRBD2. The CDR3 sequence is 14 residues long. V lost 3 bases to trimming and J lost 6 bases; unmatched junction nucleotides: 8. The germline V gene has CDR1 DFQATT and CDR2 SNEGSKA (reference sequence). This chain's CDR3 is CSASLSGSRKTQYF. CDR3 DNA sequence: TGCAGTGCTAGCCTTAGCGGGAGCAGAAAGACCCAGTACTTC.

This clonotype was counted ten times or more. This rearrangement joins TRBV28 to TRBJ2-7, with 9 positions matching TRBD1. After removal of 6 bases from V and 4 bases from J, the junction contained 13 bases not matched to a gene. Germline V gene lookup returns CDR1 MDHEN and CDR2 SYDVKM. The CDR3 spans 16 residues. The CDR3 DNA reads as TGTGCCAGCAGACGATTCCCGGGACAGGGTATTTACGAGCAGTACTTC. Protein sequence: CASRRFPGQGIYEQYF.

This clonotype was counted a few times. V gene TRBV2 combines with J gene TRBJ2-1; 13 positions agree with TRBD2. V lost 6 bases to trimming and J lost 9 bases; unmatched junction nucleotides: 5. The CDR3 covers 14 residues. Germline V gives CDR1 SNHLY, CDR2 FYNNEI. DNA of the CDR3: TGTGCCAGCAGAGGGACTAGCGGGACTGTTGAGCAGTTCTTC. Translation: CASRGTSGTVEQFF.